This T cell receptor beta chain was sequenced in a study of shared clonotypes between healthy human individuals. All donors qualified as healthy HIV-negative adults and had experienced no recent acute infections or vaccinations. Trimming took off 0 bases at V and 4 bases at J, with 11 bases between the two ends. This CDR3 has 15 amino acids. Per the germline V gene, CDR1 is LGHNA and CDR2 is YNFKEQ. TCRdb keeps only in-frame clones here, not all; method: immunoSEQ multiplex PCR. The sample shows about 470,000 clones, 70% to 80% of them seen only once. Sequencing was performed on PBMCs. This chain connects TRBV4-2 to TRBJ2-3, with D maybe TRBD2 (6 bases). The TCR comes from a middle-aged woman in good health. Some clones in this sample may be carry-over from other donors' samples. The CDR3 DNA is TGTGCCAGCAGCCAAGACGGAGGGAGGCCAGATACGCAGTATTTT. This gives the protein CASSQDGGRPDTQYF.